Shown below are 31 T cell receptor beta chains from a single sample sequenced in a study of T-cell memory formation after mild COVID-19. Each CDR3 protein is one row after TCRdb ran MiXCR on the 5' RACE reads. The sample has about 620,000 distinct CDR3 sequences, more than 15% seen once. The sequenced material came from PBMCs or a T cell subset sorted from them (not recorded which). The receptors were sampled from an adult woman who had mild COVID-19 (a few samples of this study predate the infection). Cell type and time point are not known.

The table lists this clonotype with a few counts. V and J are TRBV5-1 and TRBJ1-1; D is perhaps TRBD1 (6 bases). The V gene lost 5 bases and the J gene lost 0 bases, with 17 bases spanning the gap. CDR1 and CDR2 from the germline V gene are SGHRS and YFSETQ. This CDR3 has 16 amino acids. CDR3 loop: CASRLGGRWVNTEAFF. The CDR3 region has the DNA TGCGCCAGCAGATTAGGGGGGCGATGGGTGAACACTGAAGCTTTCTTT. Drawing the rest from reference TRBV5-1 and TRBJ1-1, the complete variable domain is KAGVTQTPRYLIKTRGQQVTLSCSPISGHRSVSWYQQTPGQGLQFLFEYFSETQRNKGNFPGRFSGRQFSNSRSEMNVSTLELGDSALYLCASRLGGRWVNTEAFFGQGTRLTVV.

The sample holds many counts of this clonotype. The chain combines TRBV7-9 with TRBJ2-7; no definite D call. This CDR3 contains 11 residues. With 3 bases removed from V and 2 bases from J, the gap between germline ends came to 2 bases. Germline assignment: CDR1 SEHNR and CDR2 FQNEAQ (reference sequence). CDR3 sequence: CASSFTYEQYF. The DNA for the CDR3 is TGTGCCAGCAGCTTTACCTACGAGCAGTACTTC.

The rearrangement uses TRBV9 and TRBJ2-7; perhaps TRBD1 as D (6 bases). CDR3 length: 15 amino acids. V lost 2 bases and J 1 base, leaving 13 bases between the germline ends. Germline CDR1 and CDR2: SGDLS and YYNGEE. The DNA for the CDR3 is TGTGCCAGCAGCGTTAGGGGTCAGGGGTCCTACGAGCAGTACTTC. Translating gives CASSVRGQGSYEQYF.

The gene calls are TRBV7-9 and TRBJ2-7; TRBD1 might be the D (5 bases). V was cut by 4 bases and J by 4 bases, with 17 bases left in between. Germline CDR1 and CDR2: SEHNR and FQNEAQ (reference sequence). The CDR3 sequence is 15 residues long. The CDR3 is CASSSRETELYEQYF. The CDR3 nucleotides are TGTGCCAGCAGCTCCCGTGAGACAGAATTATACGAGCAGTACTTC.

CDR3 in DNA: TGCAGTGCTAGAGATATAGCTGGGAGCACTGAAGCTTTCTTT. As protein: CSARDIAGSTEAFF. V is TRBV20-1 and J is TRBJ1-1; D uncertain. V lost 0 bases and J 4 bases, leaving 12 bases between the germline ends. The germline gives CDR1 DFQATT, CDR2 SNEGSKA (reference sequence). CDR3 size: 14 residues.

This chain connects TRBV21-1 to TRBJ1-1. TRBV21-1 is given as a pseudogene. The CDR3 contains 11 residues. CDR3 region: CASKACTEAFF. As DNA, the CDR3 is TGTGCCAGCAAGGCGTGCACTGAAGCTTTCTTT.

The chain links TRBV7-8 to TRBJ2-1; D uncertain. Trimming cost V 3 bases and J 0 bases, with 9 bases left between them. The CDR3 has 15 amino acids. The V gene's germline CDR1 is SGHVS and CDR2 FQNEAQ. The CDR3 sequence: CASSFEVNSYNEQFF. Written as DNA, the CDR3 is TGTGCCAGCAGCTTTGAGGTAAACTCCTACAATGAGCAGTTCTTC.

The chain recombines TRBV7-2 with TRBJ2-1; 8 positions match TRBD2. Germline CDR1 is SGHTA and CDR2 is FQGNSA. Trimming removed 5 bases from V and 8 bases from J; junction bases left unmatched: 8. This CDR3 contains 14 residues. CDR3: CASSARREVYEQFF. The CDR3 nucleotides read TGTGCCAGCAGCGCCCGGCGGGAGGTCTATGAGCAGTTCTTC.

This clonotype was seen many times. The rearrangement joins TRBV15 to TRBJ2-1; D may be TRBD2 (7 bases). The CDR3 spans 13 residues. The germline CDR1 and CDR2 sequences are LNHNV and YYDKDF (reference sequence). V was pared by 7 bases and J by 6 bases, with 13 bases between. The CDR3 reads CATKGGPGNEQFF. The CDR3 DNA follows: TGTGCCACCAAGGGGGGGCCGGGCAATGAGCAGTTCTTC.

This clonotype has just a few counts. The chain links TRBV5-1 to TRBJ2-7, with D perhaps TRBD1 (6 bases). CDR3 length: 14 amino acids. CDR1 is SGHRS and CDR2 is YFSETQ in the germline V gene. Trimming left V 5 bases short and J 7 bases short, with 19 bases between. The CDR3 DNA follows: TGCGCCAGCAGTCGGGACATCGGAGCCTTTGAGCAGTACTTC. Translated, it gives CASSRDIGAFEQYF.

V gene TRBV6-1 combines with J gene TRBJ2-7, with 8 bases matching TRBD1. Per the germline V gene, CDR1 is MNHNS and CDR2 is SASEGT. V shed 3 bases, J shed 0 bases, and the junction held 1 base outside the gene matches. CDR3 length: 14 amino acids. The CDR3 protein is CASSDGQGSYEQYF. CDR3 bases: TGTGCCAGCAGTGACGGACAGGGCTCCTACGAGCAGTACTTC.

The chain has TRBV20-1 and TRBJ2-7; 13 nucleotides align to TRBD2. Germline V gene data show CDR1 as DFQATT and CDR2 as SNEGSKA (reference sequence). Trimming at V came to 1 base and at J to 5 bases, leaving 2 bases not matched to a gene. The CDR3 length is 14 residues. The CDR3: CSARGGLAGDEQYF. Written as DNA, the CDR3 is TGCAGTGCTAGAGGCGGACTAGCGGGAGACGAGCAGTACTTC.

The table lists this clonotype with a few counts. The chain links TRBV12-3 or TRBV12-4 to TRBJ2-7; 9 bases fit TRBD2. Trimming cost V 3 bases and J 6 bases; bases outside gene matches: 12. The CDR3 loop spans 16 amino acids. The CDR3 is CASSFPGGLARREQYF. The CDR3 bases are TGTGCCAGCAGTTTTCCGGGGGGACTAGCCCGGCGCGAGCAGTACTTC.

The chain joins TRBV19 to TRBJ1-1; 8 nucleotides line up with TRBD1. Germline loops: CDR1 LNHDA, CDR2 SQIVND (reference sequence). The CDR3 has 13 amino acids. V trimming: 3 bases; J trimming: 6 bases; junction bases outside the gene matches: 3. DNA for the CDR3: TGTGCCAGTAGTATCGGACAGGGCCCTGAAGCTTTCTTT. Its translation: CASSIGQGPEAFF.

Only a few counts were recorded for this clonotype. The V and J genes are TRBV6-5 and TRBJ2-2; a weak D match, TRBD1 (6 bases). Per germline, CDR1 MNHEY and CDR2 SVGAGI. With 6 bases removed from V and 6 bases from J, the gap between germline ends came to 11 bases. The CDR3 contains 13 residues. CDR3 in DNA: TGTGCCAGCAGAACAGGGAATTCCGGGGAGCTGTTTTTT. It translates to CASRTGNSGELFF.

This clonotype was detected a few times. The rearrangement joins TRBV27 to TRBJ1-5; D gene ambiguous. The CDR3 has 14 residues. V lost 6 bases and J lost 4, with 13 bases in between. Germline V gene lookup returns CDR1 MNHEY and CDR2 SMNVEV (reference sequence). The CDR3 region is CASRSGVPNQPQHF. In DNA form, the CDR3 reads TGTGCCAGCAGGTCCGGGGTTCCTAATCAGCCCCAGCATTTT.

V usage is TRBV5-6 and J usage is TRBJ2-7, with 8 bases aligning to TRBD1. J gave up 1 base and V 0 bases, and 3 bases lay outside the gene matches. Germline V gene lookup returns CDR1 SGHDT and CDR2 YYEEEE. The CDR3 consists of 15 residues. CDR3 in amino acids: CASSLDRTGSYEQYF. Here the CDR3 DNA reads TGTGCCAGCAGCTTGGACCGGACAGGGTCCTACGAGCAGTACTTC.

The CDR3 reads CASSYPRTGYGYTF. CDR3 DNA sequence: TGTGCCAGCAGTTACCCGCGGACAGGGTATGGCTACACCTTC. The chain links TRBV6-6 to TRBJ1-2; TRBD1 aligns across 8 bases. The CDR3 runs to 14 residues. The V and J ends lost 2 bases and 5 bases, in that order; junction bases with no gene match: 4. Per the germline V gene, CDR1 is MNHNY and CDR2 is SVGAGI (reference sequence).

This clonotype was counted a few times. CDR3 residues: CAIAPSGVSYEQYF. The CDR3 nucleotides are TGTGCCATCGCCCCTAGCGGGGTTTCCTACGAGCAGTACTTC. This sequence joins TRBV10-3 and TRBJ2-7; 9 bases map to TRBD2. J gave up 1 base and V 8 bases, and 6 bases lay outside the gene matches. Germline CDR1 and CDR2: ENHRY and SYGVKD. The CDR3 spans 14 residues.

This clonotype was detected many times. V usage is TRBV5-6 and J usage is TRBJ1-2; D unresolved. Germline lookup yields CDR1 SGHDT and CDR2 YYEEEE. The CDR3 totals 15 residues. V was cut by 3 bases and J by 1 base, with 13 bases left in between. The CDR3 region has the DNA TGTGCCAGCAGCTCTCCGGGAGAAATTAACTATGGCTACACCTTC. This codes for CASSSPGEINYGYTF.

V is TRBV5-1 and J is TRBJ1-1, with TRBD1 identical over 9 bases. Trimming at V came to 7 bases and at J to 4 bases, leaving 11 bases not matched to a gene. CDR1 and CDR2 from the germline V gene are SGHRS and YFSETQ. The CDR3 has 15 amino acids. CDR3 sequence reads: CASGPGQGGSTEAFF. The CDR3, as DNA: TGCGCCAGCGGACCGGGACAGGGAGGTAGCACTGAAGCTTTCTTT.

This clonotype was counted between two and nine times. V gene TRBV5-6 combines with J gene TRBJ2-1; D gene ambiguous. V was cut by 4 bases and J by 1 base, with 12 bases left in between. The germline CDR1 and CDR2 sequences are SGHDT and YYEEEE. This CDR3 contains 15 residues. The CDR3 here is CASSPSLTSYNEQFF. The CDR3 region has the DNA TGTGCCAGCAGCCCCAGCCTGACGTCCTACAATGAGCAGTTCTTC.

The chain joins TRBV9 to TRBJ2-7, with D perhaps assigned TRBD1 or TRBD2 (5 bases each). The CDR3 length is 17 residues. Germline lookup yields CDR1 SGDLS and CDR2 YYNGEE. V was trimmed by 0 bases and J by 4 bases, leaving 20 bases between them. CDR3 loop: CASSVETGPTYPYEQYF. CDR3 DNA sequence: TGTGCCAGCAGCGTAGAAACGGGACCTACATATCCTTACGAGCAGTACTTC.

J is TRBJ1-4 and V is TRBV6-5; D is uncertain. This CDR3 has 15 amino acids. Trimming took off 0 bases at V and 7 bases at J, with 12 bases between the two ends. Germline lookup yields CDR1 MNHEY and CDR2 SVGAGI. CDR3 DNA sequence: TGTGCCAGCAGTTACTCTCGGGTAGAAGGTGAAAAACTGTTTTTT. Translating gives CASSYSRVEGEKLFF.

This chain links TRBV6-2 or TRBV6-3 with TRBJ1-5; D not resolved. This CDR3 has 14 residues. V lost 6 bases, J lost 4 bases, and 13 bases lay in between. Germline CDR1 and CDR2: MNHEY and SVGEGT. This CDR3 is CASSGRAGNQPQHF. CDR3 bases: TGTGCCAGCAGCGGACGGGCAGGAAATCAGCCCCAGCATTTT.

Written as DNA, the CDR3 is TGTGCCAGCAGTGAACAGCTCATCTCTGGGGCCAACGTCCTGACTTTC. Translated: CASSEQLISGANVLTF. The chain joins TRBV6-4 to TRBJ2-6; D is uncertain. The CDR3 contains 16 residues. With 3 bases removed from V and 0 bases from J, the gap between germline ends came to 9 bases. The V gene's germline CDR1 is MRHNA and CDR2 SNTAGT.

The chain recombines TRBV5-1 with TRBJ1-2; 8 bases match TRBD1. Germline CDR1 reads SGHRS; CDR2 reads YFSETQ. Trimming at V came to 3 bases and at J to 0 bases, leaving 4 bases not matched to a gene. The CDR3 sequence is 15 residues long. CDR3 DNA sequence: TGCGCCAGCAGCTCTGGACAGGGACCTAACTATGGCTACACCTTC. Its protein is CASSSGQGPNYGYTF.

The J gene is TRBJ1-2, the V gene TRBV10-3, with TRBD1 matching 7 bases. CDR1 and CDR2 from the germline V gene are ENHRY and SYGVKD. The CDR3 is made up of 14 amino acids. The trim removed 6 bases at V and 0 bases at J, leaving 4 bases unmatched. The CDR3, as DNA: TGTGCCATCAGCCCGGGACAGTCTAACTATGGCTACACCTTC. Translated, it gives CAISPGQSNYGYTF.

In this sample, this clonotype turned up a few times. This chain's CDR3 is CASSLGRPVLRGYTF. DNA of the CDR3: TGTGCCAGCAGCCTTGGGCGACCGGTCTTGAGGGGCTACACCTTC. The chain has TRBV12-3 or TRBV12-4 and TRBJ1-2; D call uncertain. The CDR3 runs to 15 residues. Trimming pared 6 bases from V and 8 bases from J, leaving 22 bases between.

V usage is TRBV3-1 and J usage is TRBJ1-1, with a tentative D call TRBD1 (5 bases). The CDR3 loop spans 15 amino acids. Germline values: CDR1 LGHDT, CDR2 YNNKEL (reference sequence). Deletions cut 2 bases from V and 0 bases from J, with 10 bases between. In DNA form, the CDR3 reads TGTGCCAGCAGCCAATTTGGGGGATTGAACACTGAAGCTTTCTTT. It is translated as CASSQFGGLNTEAFF.

This clonotype was seen more than once but under ten times. V usage is TRBV15 and J usage is TRBJ2-1, with a weak D call TRBD1 (6 bases). The germline V gene has CDR1 LNHNV and CDR2 YYDKDF (reference sequence). V lost 5 bases and J 5 bases, leaving 13 bases between the germline ends. This CDR3 is 14 amino acids long. The CDR3 sequence: CATSDEGQNNEQFF. The CDR3 bases are TGTGCCACCAGCGACGAGGGACAAAACAATGAGCAGTTCTTC.